This passage covers 26 T cell receptor beta chains from one sample sequenced in a study of early T cells in non-severe SARS-CoV-2 infection. Via MiXCR, TCRdb re-called the 5' RACE reads, giving one row per CDR3 protein. The profile shows tens of thousands of distinct CDR3 sequences, around 13% of them singletons. The sample taken for sequencing was whole blood. The receptors here all came from an adult who was a healthcare worker with PCR-confirmed SARS-CoV-2 infection or an uninfected control (not recorded which).

Only a few counts were recorded for this clonotype. This chain joins TRBV14 and TRBJ2-1, with TRBD1 matching over 9 bases. The V segment lost 2 bases and the J segment 5 bases; nucleotides outside the gene matches: 4. Germline V CDR1 and CDR2: SGHDN, FVKESK. This CDR3 has 15 residues. The CDR3: CASSQRQGVDNEQFF. The CDR3 DNA is TGTGCCAGCAGCCAAAGACAGGGGGTAGACAATGAGCAGTTCTTC.

This clonotype was found a few times. The chain combines TRBV29-1 with TRBJ2-3; TRBD1 matches at 7 bases. This CDR3 spans 17 amino acids. The J segment lost 2 bases and the V segment lost 1 base, leaving 12 bases of the junction unmatched. The germline CDR1 and CDR2 sequences are SQVTM and ANQGSEA. The CDR3 spells CSVEGTTGVHPTDTQYF. CDR3 coding DNA: TGCAGCGTTGAAGGTACCACAGGGGTACATCCCACAGATACGCAGTATTTT.

This clonotype has just a few counts. The V call is TRBV29-1, the J call TRBJ2-1, with D possibly TRBD1 on 6 matching bases. V dropped 3 bases and J dropped 8 bases, with 14 bases sitting between them. Germline V gene data show CDR1 as SQVTM and CDR2 as ANQGSEA. The CDR3 spans 13 residues. Here the CDR3 DNA reads TGCAGCGTTGAGGAAGACAGGCGGGATGAGCAGTTCTTC. Its protein product is CSVEEDRRDEQFF.

This chain connects TRBV18 to TRBJ1-1; D gene ambiguous. V was pared by 5 bases and J by 1 base, with 14 bases between. Germline V CDR1 and CDR2: KGHSH, LQKENI. The CDR3 spans 15 residues. CDR3 sequence (DNA): TGTGCCAGCTCATTTACCGACGGCCAGAACACTGAAGCTTTCTTT. Translating gives CASSFTDGQNTEAFF.

The sample holds a few counts of this clonotype. The chain carries TRBV7-3 and TRBJ2-5; D ambiguous. Trimming cost V 6 bases and J 0 bases, with 14 bases left between them. Germline V gene lookup returns CDR1 SGHTA and CDR2 FQGTGA. The CDR3 consists of 15 residues. The CDR3 nucleotides are TGTGCCAGCAGTTCCTCCGGTATGAACCAAGAGACCCAGTACTTC. It specifies CASSSSGMNQETQYF. Looking up the rest from reference TRBV7-3 and TRBJ2-5 gives the full variable domain: GAGVSQTPSNKVTEKGKYVELRCDPISGHTALYWYRQSLGQGPEFLIYFQGTGAADDSGLPNDRFFAVRPEGSVSTLKIQRTERGDSAVYLCASSSSGMNQETQYFGPGTRLLVL.

This clonotype was observed a few times. V gene TRBV5-1 combines with J gene TRBJ2-3, with 9 bases that match TRBD2. The V segment lost 2 bases and the J segment 3 bases; nucleotides outside the gene matches: 10. Looked up from germline, CDR1 is SGHRS and CDR2 is YFSETQ. The CDR3 has 17 amino acids. CDR3 sequence: CASSFDSGGPWTDTQYF. CDR3 in DNA: TGCGCCAGCAGCTTTGATAGCGGGGGTCCCTGGACAGATACGCAGTATTTT. Full variable domain (outside the CDR3, taken from reference TRBV5-1 and TRBJ2-3): KAGVTQTPRYLIKTRGQQVTLSCSPISGHRSVSWYQQTPGQGLQFLFEYFSETQRNKGNFPGRFSGRQFSNSRSEMNVSTLELGDSALYLCASSFDSGGPWTDTQYFGPGTRLTVL.

The table lists this clonotype with many counts. The CDR3 sequence is CASSPNNEQFF. Here the CDR3 DNA reads TGTGCCAGCTCACCAAACAATGAGCAGTTCTTC. The rearrangement links TRBV18 to TRBJ2-1; D gene ambiguous. V was pared by 2 bases and J by 5 bases, with 1 base between. In germline, CDR1 is KGHSH, CDR2 LQKENI. This CDR3 region has 11 residues.

The V gene is TRBV12-3 or TRBV12-4, the J gene TRBJ1-2; D unresolved. V shed 6 bases and J shed 7 bases, with 12 bases lying between them. The CDR3 covers 12 residues. The CDR3 DNA is TGTGCCAGCAGACTTTACGGGGTTGGCTACACCTTC. This translates into CASRLYGVGYTF.

This clonotype was counted between two and nine times. This sequence joins TRBV10-3 and TRBJ2-7; perhaps TRBD1 as D (5 bases). In germline, CDR1 is ENHRY, CDR2 SYGVKD. The CDR3 totals 11 residues. Trimming stripped 6 bases from V and 9 bases from J, with 12 bases between. CDR3 coding DNA: TGTGCCATCAGCCAGGGCGTAGGGCAGTACTTC. Protein product: CAISQGVGQYF.

Remarks on this clonotype: The junction shows a germline mismatch at one end, possibly a read error. The CDR3 sequence is CVSSFQWAGGDTQYF. In DNA form, the CDR3 reads TGTGTCAGCAGTTTCCAGTGGGCCGGCGGGGATACGCAGTATTTT. V gene TRBV12-3 or TRBV12-4 combines with J gene TRBJ2-3; D may be TRBD2 (5 bases). The CDR3 is 15 residues long.

There are a few counts of this clonotype. The rearrangement links TRBV20-1 to TRBJ1-5; no clear D gene. This CDR3 comprises 14 residues. CDR1 is DFQATT and CDR2 is SNEGSKA in the germline V gene (reference sequence). V was shortened by 3 bases and J by 1 base, with 10 bases between the two germline ends. CDR3 nucleotide sequence: TGCAGTGCTAGCCTGGCGGGGAGCAATCAGCCCCAGCATTTT. This codes for CSASLAGSNQPQHF.

This clonotype was observed a handful of times. V is TRBV7-6 and J is TRBJ1-4; D remains ambiguous. The CDR3 runs to 15 residues. V was shortened by 6 bases and J by 0 bases, with 11 bases between the two germline ends. CDR1 SGHVS and CDR2 FNYEAQ come from the germline V gene. CDR3 in DNA: TGTGCCAGCAGTACCCTGCATACAACTAATGAAAAACTGTTTTTT. The encoded protein is CASSTLHTTNEKLFF.

This clonotype was seen a few times. The V gene is TRBV7-9, the J gene TRBJ2-1; no reliable D call. From germline, CDR1 is SEHNR and CDR2 FQNEAQ (reference sequence). Trimming took 9 bases from V and 4 from J, leaving 10 bases between them. This CDR3 spans 12 amino acids. The CDR3 DNA follows: TGTGCCAGGACCACAGTATACAATGAGCAGTTCTTC. Translation gives CARTTVYNEQFF.

J is TRBJ1-1 and V is TRBV30; D might be TRBD1 (6 bases). Trimming pared 2 bases from V and 0 bases from J, leaving 10 bases between. CDR3 length: 14 residues. The germline CDR1 and CDR2 sequences are GTSNPN and SVGIG (reference sequence). CDR3 sequence reads: CAWSTDSLNTEAFF. The CDR3 DNA follows: TGTGCCTGGAGTACGGACAGTCTGAACACTGAAGCTTTCTTT.

A word on this clonotype: With a much larger clone just one base away, this may be a read error. The CDR3 coding sequence is TGTGCCAGCAGTGAAGAGGTCTACTCGGGTACGCAGTATTTT. Its protein product is CASSEEVYSGTQYF. V is TRBV2 and J is TRBJ2-3; D gene uncertain. Trimming removed 1 base at V and 8 bases at J, with 13 bases between. This CDR3 has 14 amino acids. Germline CDR1 SNHLY, CDR2 FYNNEI.

In its sample, this clonotype was seen many times. V and J are TRBV28 and TRBJ2-1; either TRBD1 or TRBD2 may supply D (7 bases each). The CDR3 length is 13 residues. The V gene's germline CDR1 is MDHEN and CDR2 SYDVKM. V dropped 2 bases and J dropped 10 bases, with 12 bases sitting between them. The CDR3 loop reads CASSLMGGGEQFF. The CDR3 bases are TGTGCCAGCAGTTTAATGGGAGGGGGCGAGCAGTTCTTC. The full variable domain, its missing parts supplied by reference TRBV28 and TRBJ2-1, is DVKVTQSSRYLVKRTGEKVFLECVQDMDHENMFWYRQDPGLGLRLIYFSYDVKMKEKGDIPEGYSVSREKKERFSLILESASTNQTSMYLCASSLMGGGEQFFGPGTRLTVL.

A remark on this clonotype: The final CDR3 position lacks the conserved phenylalanine or tryptophan, pointing to a likely read error. The chain links TRBV7-3 to TRBJ2-3; 8 bases align to TRBD2. In germline, CDR1 is SGHTA, CDR2 FQGTGA. The CDR3 has 17 amino acids. Germline trimming cut 5 bases from V and 4 bases from J; bases unmatched to any gene: 14. DNA for the CDR3: TGTGCCAGCAGCCCCCCCAACGGGCGGGGGGCCTCAGATACGCAGTATTCT. As protein: CASSPPNGRGASDTQYS.

V usage is TRBV29-1 and J usage is TRBJ2-5, with unresolved D. This CDR3 is 12 amino acids long. Trimming removed 3 bases at V and 1 base at J, with 6 bases between. Germline loops: CDR1 SQVTM, CDR2 ANQGSEA. CDR3 protein: CSVDHTQETQYF. Here the CDR3 DNA reads TGCAGCGTTGACCACACCCAAGAGACCCAGTACTTC.

J is TRBJ1-2 and V is TRBV29-1, with D tentatively TRBD1 (5 bases). From germline, CDR1 is SQVTM and CDR2 ANQGSEA. This CDR3 is built from 9 residues. This CDR3 is CSAGPGYTF. The CDR3 DNA reads as TGCAGTGCAGGGCCTGGCTACACCTTC.

This clonotype was picked up many times. The DNA of the CDR3 is TGTGCCAGCAGACCCCGGGAAGCATACGAGCAGTACTTC. It encodes CASRPREAYEQYF. V is TRBV2 and J is TRBJ2-7; possibly TRBD2 for D (5 bases). Per the germline V gene, CDR1 is SNHLY and CDR2 is FYNNEI. Trimming cost V 6 bases and J 4 bases, with 13 bases left between them. This CDR3 is built from 13 residues. Based on the CDR3 plus reference TRBV2 and TRBJ2-7, the full variable domain is EPEVTQTPSHQVTQMGQEVILRCVPISNHLYFYWYRQILGQKVEFLVSFYNNEISEKSEIFDDQFSVERPDGSNFTLKIRSTKLEDSAMYFCASRPREAYEQYFGPGTRLTVT.

The chain joins TRBV6-6 to TRBJ2-7; 9 bases are shared with TRBD1. J lost 2 bases, V lost 10 bases, and 6 bases had no gene match. This CDR3 comprises 13 residues. Germline values: CDR1 MNHNY, CDR2 SVGAGI (reference sequence). DNA of the CDR3: TGTGCCATCCGGACAGGGGAGACCTACGAGCAGTACTTC. Translated: CAIRTGETYEQYF.

The sample holds many counts of this clonotype. The chain links TRBV29-1 to TRBJ2-7; D might be TRBD1 or TRBD2, each matching 5 bases. The germline gives CDR1 SQVTM, CDR2 ANQGSEA. The CDR3 sequence is 14 residues long. V was cut by 3 bases and J by 6 bases, with 18 bases left in between. The CDR3 DNA reads TGCAGCGTTGAGGTCAATGAGGGGATCGCCGAGCAGTACTTC. It codes for CSVEVNEGIAEQYF.

V is TRBV10-3 and J is TRBJ2-1; TRBD1 agrees at 8 bases. CDR3 length: 15 amino acids. Trimming removed 10 bases from V and 8 bases from J; junction bases left unmatched: 16. Germline assignment: CDR1 ENHRY and CDR2 SYGVKD. The DNA for the CDR3 is TGTGCCACCCGAAACGCGGGCAGGGGGCATCATGAGCAGTTCTTC. This codes for CATRNAGRGHHEQFF.

The chain joins TRBV6-2 or TRBV6-3 to TRBJ2-3, with D tentatively TRBD1 or TRBD2 (5 bases each). Germline values: CDR1 MNHEY, CDR2 SVGEGT. Trimming removed 5 bases from V and 6 bases from J, with 12 bases in between. CDR3 length: 13 residues. This CDR3 is CASSTGTADTQYF. For the CDR3, the DNA is TGTGCCAGCAGTACCGGGACGGCTGATACGCAGTATTTT.

This clonotype was observed a handful of times. This chain uses TRBV5-1 with TRBJ1-2; the D is unclear. The CDR3 length is 14 residues. The germline gives CDR1 SGHRS, CDR2 YFSETQ. V was cut by 3 bases and J by 4 bases, with 13 bases left in between. The CDR3 sequence is CASSSPFAIYGYTF. CDR3 DNA sequence: TGCGCCAGCAGCTCACCCTTCGCGATCTATGGCTACACCTTC.

The genes are TRBV9 and TRBJ1-1; D is unclear. This CDR3 region has 12 residues. Germline CDR1 reads SGDLS; CDR2 reads YYNGEE. The V gene lost 4 bases and the J gene lost 5 bases, with 9 bases spanning the gap. The CDR3 protein is CASSPGDTEAFF. The CDR3 nucleotides are TGTGCCAGCAGCCCTGGGGATACTGAAGCTTTCTTT.